This note documents a single T cell receptor (beta chain) sequence. Its specificity is unknown. Time point given: week 47, end of study. With topical imiquimod, each dose of the vaccine consisted of 300 ug of mutant IDH1 20-mer peptide. This sample is part of a study of a mutant IDH1 vaccine in newly diagnosed glioma. The repertoire was sequenced with immunoSEQ multiplex PCR; TCRdb's copy has only in-frame clones and lacks some. The sample has about 90,000 clones, roughly nine tenths seen once. The sequence was collected from a woman aged 45-59 years with glioma. The sequencing used PBMCs, collected from a glioma patient whose treatment included an IDH1 peptide vaccine.

The CDR3 DNA reads as TGTGCCAGCAGGGCCGGAACCTACGAGCAGTACTTC. As protein: CASRAGTYEQYF. This chain uses TRBV6-1 with TRBJ2-5; no definite D call. The J call is uncertain, as TRBJ2-7 better fits the DNA end. The CDR3 has 12 amino acids. Germline V gene data show CDR1 as MNHNS and CDR2 as SASEGT.